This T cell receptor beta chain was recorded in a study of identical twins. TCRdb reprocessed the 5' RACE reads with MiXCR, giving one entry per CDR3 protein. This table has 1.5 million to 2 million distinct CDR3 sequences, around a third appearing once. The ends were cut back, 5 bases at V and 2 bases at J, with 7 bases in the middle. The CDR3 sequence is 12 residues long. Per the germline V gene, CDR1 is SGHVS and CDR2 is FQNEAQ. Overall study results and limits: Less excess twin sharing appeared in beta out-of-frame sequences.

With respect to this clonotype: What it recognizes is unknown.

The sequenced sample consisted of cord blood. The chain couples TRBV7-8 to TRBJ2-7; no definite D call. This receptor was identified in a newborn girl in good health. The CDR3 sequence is CASSARTYEQYF. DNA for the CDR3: TGTGCCAGCAGCGCTCGAACCTACGAGCAGTACTTC.